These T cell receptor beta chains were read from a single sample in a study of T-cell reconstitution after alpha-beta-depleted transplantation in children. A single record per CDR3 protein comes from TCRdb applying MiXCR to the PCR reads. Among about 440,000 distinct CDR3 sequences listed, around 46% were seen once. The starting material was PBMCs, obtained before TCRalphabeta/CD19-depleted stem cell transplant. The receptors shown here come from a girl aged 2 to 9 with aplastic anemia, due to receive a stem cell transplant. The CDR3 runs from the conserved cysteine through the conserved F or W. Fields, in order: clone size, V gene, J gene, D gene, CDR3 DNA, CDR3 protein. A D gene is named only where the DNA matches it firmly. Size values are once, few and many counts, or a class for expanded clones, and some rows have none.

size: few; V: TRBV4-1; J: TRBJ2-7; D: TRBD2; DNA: TGCGCCAGCAGCCCAGAGGGACTAGCGGGAGACGAGCAGTACTTC; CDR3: CASSPEGLAGDEQYF
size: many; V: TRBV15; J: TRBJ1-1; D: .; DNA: TGTGCCACCAGCAGAGATTGGCGGGGTTTGACTGAAGCTTTCTTT; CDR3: CATSRDWRGLTEAFF
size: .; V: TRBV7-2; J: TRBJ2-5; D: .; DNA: TGTGCCAGCAGAAAAGGCCCGGAGACCCAGTACTTC; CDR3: CASRKGPETQYF
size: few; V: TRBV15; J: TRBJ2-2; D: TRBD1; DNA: TGTGCCACCCAACCTCCCCGGGACAGGGGGCGGACCGGGGAGCTGTTTTTT; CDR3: CATQPPRDRGRTGELFF
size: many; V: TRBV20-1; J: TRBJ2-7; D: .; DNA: TGCAGTGCTACTGGGCAGGGCGGGCGGCGCGAGCAGTACTTC; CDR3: CSATGQGGRREQYF
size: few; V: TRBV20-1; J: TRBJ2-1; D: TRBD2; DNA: TGCAGTGCTAGAGACGGGACTAGCGGGACCAATGAGCAGTTCTTC; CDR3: CSARDGTSGTNEQFF
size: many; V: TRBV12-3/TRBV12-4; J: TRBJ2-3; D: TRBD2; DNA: TGTGCCTCCAGACGGGGAGGGCCGGTTTCAGATACGCAGTATTTT; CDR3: CASRRGGPVSDTQYF
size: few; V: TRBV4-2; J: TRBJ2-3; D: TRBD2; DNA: TGTGCCAGCAGCCAAGATGCGGCGGGAGGCTTGCCAGATACGCAGTATTTT; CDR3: CASSQDAAGGLPDTQYF
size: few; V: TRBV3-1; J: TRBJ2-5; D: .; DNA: TGTGCCAGCAGCCATCCGCTGGGGACCAAAGAGACCCAGTACTTC; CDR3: CASSHPLGTKETQYF
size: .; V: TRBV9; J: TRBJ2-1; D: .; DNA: TGTGCCAGCAGCACTAGCTTCTACAATGAGCAGTTCTTC; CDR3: CASSTSFYNEQFF
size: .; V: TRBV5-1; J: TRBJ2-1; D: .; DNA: TGCGCCAGCAGCCGCACTGCCGGGACTGAATACAATGAGCAGTTCTTC; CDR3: CASSRTAGTEYNEQFF
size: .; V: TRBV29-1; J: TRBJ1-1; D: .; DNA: TGCAGCGTTGAACTGGGACCGCTCGCTTTCTTT; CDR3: CSVELGPLAFF
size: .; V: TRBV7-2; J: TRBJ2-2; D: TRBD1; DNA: TGTGCCAGCAGCTCTTCCGGGACAGGCTCCCGGGAGCTGTTTTTT; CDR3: CASSSSGTGSRELFF
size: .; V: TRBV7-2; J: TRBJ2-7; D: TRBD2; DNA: TGTGCCAGCAGCATTCTAGCGGGGGAGCAGTACTTC; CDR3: CASSILAGEQYF
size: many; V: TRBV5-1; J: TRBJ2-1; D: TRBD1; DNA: TGCGCCAGCAGCGCCTTGGGACAGGGGTCCTACAATGAGCAGTTCTTC; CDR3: CASSALGQGSYNEQFF
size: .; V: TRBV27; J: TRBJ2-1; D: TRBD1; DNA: TGTGCCAGCAGAGGGACAGGGAACAATGAGCAGTTCTTC; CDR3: CASRGTGNNEQFF
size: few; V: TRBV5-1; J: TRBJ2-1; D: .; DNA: TGCGCCAGCAGCTTGGCCATCAGTAGCGGAGGGGGGAATGAGCAGTTCTTC; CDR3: CASSLAISSGGGNEQFF
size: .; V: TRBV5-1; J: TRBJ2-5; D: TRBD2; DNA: TGCGCCAGCAGCAGGAGAGCGGGGTGGGCAGAGACCCAGTACTTC; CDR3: CASSRRAGWAETQYF
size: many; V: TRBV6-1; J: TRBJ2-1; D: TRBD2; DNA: TGTGCCAGCAGTAAAGCGGGGGAGGGTTCCTACAATGAGCAGTTCTTC; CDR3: CASSKAGEGSYNEQFF
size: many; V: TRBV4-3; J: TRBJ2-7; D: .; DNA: TGCGCCAGCAGCCAAGAGTATAGGGAGTACGAGCAGTACTTC; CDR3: CASSQEYREYEQYF
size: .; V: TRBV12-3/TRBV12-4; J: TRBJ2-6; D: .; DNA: TGTGCCAGCAGTTTGTCGGCTCGGGGGGCCAACGTCCTGACTTTC; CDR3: CASSLSARGANVLTF
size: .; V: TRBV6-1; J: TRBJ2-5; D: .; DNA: TGTGCCAGCAGTGGACCGACAGGAAGGCCAGTATACAAAGAGACCCAGTACTTC; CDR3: CASSGPTGRPVYKETQYF
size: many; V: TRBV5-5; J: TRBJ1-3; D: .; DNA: TGTGCCAGCAGCTTGGCCCCCATCTCTGGAAACACCATATATTTT; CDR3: CASSLAPISGNTIYF
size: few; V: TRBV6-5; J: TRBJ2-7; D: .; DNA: TGTGCCAGCAGTTACTCCCCAGGGGCGGGAGATAGGTACGAGCAGTACTTC; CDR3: CASSYSPGAGDRYEQYF
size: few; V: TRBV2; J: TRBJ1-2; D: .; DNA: TGTGCCAGCAGCAACATGGTAGGGTCCTATGGCTACACCTTC; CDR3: CASSNMVGSYGYTF
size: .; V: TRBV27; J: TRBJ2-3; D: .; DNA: TGTGCCAGCAGGCACAAGCCCAGCACAGATACGCAGTATTTT; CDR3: CASRHKPSTDTQYF
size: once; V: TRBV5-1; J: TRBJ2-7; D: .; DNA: TGCGCCAGCAGCGAGGACACCAGCTACTACGAGCAGTACTTC; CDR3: CASSEDTSYYEQYF
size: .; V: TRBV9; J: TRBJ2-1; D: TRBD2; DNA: TGTGCCAGCAGCGTGAGGACTAGCGGGAGTGGTGAGCATTTCTTC; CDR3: CASSVRTSGSGEHFF
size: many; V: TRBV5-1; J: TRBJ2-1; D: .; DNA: TGCGCCAGCAGCTTGGAGAAAGGGGAATACAATGAGCAGTTCTTC; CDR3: CASSLEKGEYNEQFF
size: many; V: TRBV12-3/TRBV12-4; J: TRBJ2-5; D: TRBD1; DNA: TGTGCCAGCAGCCCTGGGACAGGGCAAGAGACCCAGTACTTC; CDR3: CASSPGTGQETQYF
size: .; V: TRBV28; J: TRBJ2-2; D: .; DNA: TGTGCCAGCAGTCCCCTGGGGGGAAGGACCGGGGAGCTGTTTTTT; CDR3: CASSPLGGRTGELFF
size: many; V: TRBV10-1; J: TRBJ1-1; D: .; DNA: TGCGCCAGCAGTGAGTGCCCCGAAATGAGCACTGAAGCTTTCTTT; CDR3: CASSECPEMSTEAFF
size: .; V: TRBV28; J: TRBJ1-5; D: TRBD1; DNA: TGTGCCAGCAGAAACGACAGGGGCGCCCAGAACCAGCCCCAGCATTTT; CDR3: CASRNDRGAQNQPQHF
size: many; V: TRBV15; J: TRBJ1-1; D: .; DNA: TGTGCCACCAGGATGGGTACTGAAGCTTTCTTT; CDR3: CATRMGTEAFF
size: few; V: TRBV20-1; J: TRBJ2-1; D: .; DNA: TGCAGTGCTAGAAGGCCGAGGGGAGGCCGTTACAATGAGCAGTTCTTC; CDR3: CSARRPRGGRYNEQFF
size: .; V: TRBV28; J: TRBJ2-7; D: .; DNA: TGTGCCAGCAGTTTTCAGGCAGACTACGAGCAGTACTTC; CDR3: CASSFQADYEQYF
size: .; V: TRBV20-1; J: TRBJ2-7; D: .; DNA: TGCAGTGCTAGCGGGAGAGTATCCTACGAGCAGTACTTC; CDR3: CSASGRVSYEQYF
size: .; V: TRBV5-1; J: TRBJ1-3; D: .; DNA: TGCGCCAGCAGCTTGGAAGGCCTTACTGGAAACACCATATATTTT; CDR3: CASSLEGLTGNTIYF
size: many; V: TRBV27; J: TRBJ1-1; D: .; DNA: TGTGCCAGTAGAGCCCTGGGCCCCACTGAAGCTTTCTTT; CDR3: CASRALGPTEAFF
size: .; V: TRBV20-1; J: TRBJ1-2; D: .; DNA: TGCAGTGCTAGTAGCGGAGAACAATTTAACTATGGCTACACCTTC; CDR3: CSASSGEQFNYGYTF
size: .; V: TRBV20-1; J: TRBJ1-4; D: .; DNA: TGCAGTGCTAGGGAACCGGGACAAGATGAAAAACTGTTTTTT; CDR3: CSAREPGQDEKLFF
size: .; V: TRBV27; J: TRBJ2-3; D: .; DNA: TGTGCCAGCAGCGCCCGGGACTTGAGCACAGATACGCAGTATTTT; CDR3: CASSARDLSTDTQYF
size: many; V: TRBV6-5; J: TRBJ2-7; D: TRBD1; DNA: TGTGCCAGCATTCGGGGAGGGACAGGGGTTCCCGAGCAGTACTTC; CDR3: CASIRGGTGVPEQYF
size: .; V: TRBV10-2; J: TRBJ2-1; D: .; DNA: TGCGCCAGCCTCGGGAATGAGCAGTTCTTC; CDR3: CASLGNEQFF
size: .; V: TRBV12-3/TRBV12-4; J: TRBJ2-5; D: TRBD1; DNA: TGTGCCAGCAGTTATGGACAGGCCCAAGAGACCCAGTACTTC; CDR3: CASSYGQAQETQYF
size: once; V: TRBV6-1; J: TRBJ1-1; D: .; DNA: TGTGCCAGCAGACCCGGGACGAGAGACACTGAAGCTTTCTTT; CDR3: CASRPGTRDTEAFF
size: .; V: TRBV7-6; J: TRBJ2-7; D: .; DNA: TGTGCCAGCAGCTTAACCAAGAGGGAGCAGTACTTC; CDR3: CASSLTKREQYF
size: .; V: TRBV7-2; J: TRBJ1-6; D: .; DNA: TGTGCCAGCAGCTTACGATCAGGCGAAAATTCACCCCTCCACTTT; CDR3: CASSLRSGENSPLHF
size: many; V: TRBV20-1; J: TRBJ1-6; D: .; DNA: TGCAGTGCCCCCGGCAGGGGCTATAATTCACCCCTCCACTTT; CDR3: CSAPGRGYNSPLHF
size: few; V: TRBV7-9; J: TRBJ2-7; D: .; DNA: TGTGCCAGCAGCCCACGAGATATTGGGCGCTCCTACGAGCAGTACTTC; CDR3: CASSPRDIGRSYEQYF
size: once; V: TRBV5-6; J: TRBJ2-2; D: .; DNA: TGTGCCAGCAGCGCCCCGACAGGGAACACCGGGGAGCTGTTTTTT; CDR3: CASSAPTGNTGELFF
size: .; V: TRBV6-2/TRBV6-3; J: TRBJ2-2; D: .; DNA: TGTGCCAGCAGCCAAGCAATAACAGGGAACACCGGGGAGCTGTTTTTT; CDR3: CASSQAITGNTGELFF
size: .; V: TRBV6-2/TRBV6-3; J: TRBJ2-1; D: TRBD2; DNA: TGTGCCAGCAGGATAGACCCGGGACTAGCAGGGGGTGAGCAGTTCTTC; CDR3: CASRIDPGLAGGEQFF
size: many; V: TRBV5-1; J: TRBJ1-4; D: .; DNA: TGCGCCAGCAGCTTGGAGCTAAATGAAAAACTGTTTTTT; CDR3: CASSLELNEKLFF
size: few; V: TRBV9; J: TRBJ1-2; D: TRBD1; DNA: TGTGCCAGCAGCGGAGGACAGGTCGTACCCTATGGCTACACCTTC; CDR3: CASSGGQVVPYGYTF
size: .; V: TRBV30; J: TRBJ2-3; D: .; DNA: TGTGCCTGGGACAGCACAGATACGCAGTATTTT; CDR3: CAWDSTDTQYF
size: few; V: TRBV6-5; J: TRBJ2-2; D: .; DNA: TGTGCCAGCAGTTATGGACGGCGGGACACCGGGGAGCTGTTTTTT; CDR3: CASSYGRRDTGELFF